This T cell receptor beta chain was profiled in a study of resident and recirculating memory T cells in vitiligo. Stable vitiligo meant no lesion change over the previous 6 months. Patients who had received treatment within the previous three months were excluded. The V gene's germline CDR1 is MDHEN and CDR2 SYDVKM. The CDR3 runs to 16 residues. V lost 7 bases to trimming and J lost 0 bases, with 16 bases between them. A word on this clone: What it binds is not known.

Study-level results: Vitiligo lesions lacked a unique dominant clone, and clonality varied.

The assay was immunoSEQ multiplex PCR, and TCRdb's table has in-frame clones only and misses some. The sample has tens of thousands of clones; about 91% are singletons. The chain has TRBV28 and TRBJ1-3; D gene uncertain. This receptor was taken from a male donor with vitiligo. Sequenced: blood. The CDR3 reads CASTTLGGSSGNTIYF. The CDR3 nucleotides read TGTGCCAGCACAACGCTAGGCGGTAGCTCTGGAAACACCATATATTTT.